This TCR beta chain was sequenced for a study of persistence of HIV-infected CD4 T cells (TCRdb year 2020). For the wider study: Participants had been on suppressive ART for a median of roughly 8 years. Apart from a couple of participants who underwent leukapheresis at a single time point, peripheral blood samples of up to 180 mL were collected from participants at multiple time points. CMV- and HIV-1 Gag-responding CD4+ T cells were isolated from ART-treated individuals so that antigen-driven clonal expansion of HIV-1-infected cells could be examined. Proviral sequencing was used to assess clonality among infected cells, whereas TCRbeta sequencing gauged the clonality of all cells within each sorted population. The TCR cluster analysis across participants included roughly eight participants for CMV and more than five participants for Gag.

The paper's findings and limits, for the study overall: Bulk TCR analyses could not be limited to the rare CMV-responding cells that actually contained HIV-1 proviruses. Antigen-responding cells were enriched for expanded CDR3beta sequences that were degenerate, which suggests that CD4+ responses to CMV and Gag underwent convergent selection. TCRbeta richness in CMV- and Gag-responding cells was significantly lower than in anti-CD3/anti-CD28-responding cells; CMV-responding cells had higher oligoclonality than CD3/CD28-stimulated and Gag-responding cells. A correlation was observed between TCR oligoclonality and proviral oligoclonality within the same sorted populations. The study involved few individuals and tested only a limited range of antigens.

CDR1 and CDR2 are read off the germline V gene (reference sequence) as LNHDA and SQIVND. The CDR3 starts with the cysteine, ends with the phenylalanine, and has 18 residues. The DNA shown is the 54-base CDR3, in frame from base 1. V loses 4 bases at its end and J loses 0 bases; junction bases beyond the gene matches: 14. To note about this clone: Its antigen remains undetermined. Per-base quality was not reported, and no clone a single base away is much larger than it.

The immunoSEQ hsTCRB assay version 4, run in survey mode, was used to sequence TCRbeta repertoires from genomic DNA. For TCRbeta sequencing, genomic DNA was diluted to 8 to 10 ng/uL, with up to about 1 ug used per sample. The authors' analysis ran thus. ImmunoSeq Analyzer 3.0 was used for analysis of TCRbeta data, and diversity was computed on productive nucleotide rearrangements. The improved Chao index was used to estimate lower-bound TCR diversity, and the Gini coefficient was used to estimate clonality using the Immunarch R package. Different nucleotide rearrangements encoding the same CDR3beta amino acid sequence were treated as distinct clonotypes. Differential abundance analysis identified TCRbeta sequences significantly enriched in antigen-responding cells relative to anti-CD3/anti-CD28-activated cells. Using predicted peptide-MHC specificity as the basis, GLIPH2 grouped TCRs into clusters, both for each participant individually and for the merged data sets that combined participants. Entries here come from immuneACCESS through TCRdb and include only in-frame sequences with V and J called. Some clones fail to appear in such tables; in the studies checked, an unresolved V gene covers under half of the shortfall, and the cause of the remainder is unknown. V and J calls and clone size are given by that table; D and trimming were obtained from the DNA. Recorded for this sample are fewer than 35,000 clones; roughly three quarters of them occurred a single time. 1.4% of the sample goes to the ten largest clones.

The treatment or condition label corresponds to: suppressive antiretroviral therapy. A pool of overlapping HIV-1 Gag 15-mer peptides was used at 0.8 to 1 ug per peptide per mL for cell stimulation. CD4+ T cells that responded were sorted based on upregulation of both CD40 ligand and CD69. HIV-1-infected adults in whom suppressive ART had been started during chronic infection were enrolled as participants. For at least 4 years, the participants' plasma HIV-1 RNA had been undetectable, below 50 copies/mL. To be included, a participant needed positive CMV serology and a CD4+ T cell count above 400 cells/uL. Before stimulation, PBMCs were isolated using density centrifugation and then depleted of CD8+ T cells. For about 17 hours, the CD8-depleted PBMCs were stimulated with anti-CD28/CD49d costimulation, a CD40-blocking antibody, and enfuvirtide to prevent new infections. Sorting was done on either a Beckman Coulter MoFlo Legacy or an XDP sorter, and propidium iodide was used to exclude dead cells. Genomic DNA was extracted using the QIAamp DNA Mini Kit for samples with more than one million cells and using the Quick-DNA Microprep Kit for all other samples.

The material sequenced was CD4+ T cells sorted from PBMCs after approximately 19-hour stimulation, taken from a patient who received antiretroviral therapy. The intended sense of this specimen's cell subset or site label: CD40L+CD69+ CD4 T cells responding to HIV-1 Gag peptides. The receptor comes from an adult man with HIV who was CMV-seropositive. This chain joins TRBV19 to TRBJ1-1, and TRBD1 aligns with 7 junction nucleotides. Read as DNA, the sequence is TGTGCCAGTAGTAAAGGGAGACAGGGTCGAGGGATGAACACTGAAGCTTTCTTT. Translated, it gives CASSKGRQGRGMNTEAFF.